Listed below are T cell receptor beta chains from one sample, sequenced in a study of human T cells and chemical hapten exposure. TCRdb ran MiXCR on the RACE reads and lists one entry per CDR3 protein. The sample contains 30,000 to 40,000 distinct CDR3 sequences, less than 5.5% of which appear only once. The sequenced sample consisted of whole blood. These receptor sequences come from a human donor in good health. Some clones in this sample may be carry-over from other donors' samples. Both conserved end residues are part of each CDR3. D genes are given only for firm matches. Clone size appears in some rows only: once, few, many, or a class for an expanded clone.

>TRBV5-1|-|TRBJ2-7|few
CASSLAARGSDEQYF
TGCGCCAGCAGCTTGGCCGCGAGGGGGTCCGACGAGCAGTACTTC
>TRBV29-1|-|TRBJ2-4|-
CSVIPGTDIQYF
TGCAGCGTTATACCGGGAACGGACATTCAGTACTTC
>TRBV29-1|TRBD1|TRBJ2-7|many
CSAAQGSEQYF
TGCAGCGCCGCACAGGGGAGCGAGCAGTACTTC
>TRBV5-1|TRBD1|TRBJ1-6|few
CASSPDRGRPPLHF
TGCGCCAGCAGCCCCGACAGGGGAAGGCCACCCCTCCACTTT
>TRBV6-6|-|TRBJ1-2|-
CASSQGTPGNYGYTF
TGTGCCAGCAGCCAGGGGACACCAGGAAACTATGGCTACACCTTC
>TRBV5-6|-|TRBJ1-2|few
CASSLRAELYYGYTF
TGTGCCAGCAGCTTGAGGGCAGAACTTTACTATGGCTACACCTTC
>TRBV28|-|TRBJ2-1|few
CASSWYFGQGANEQFF
TGTGCCAGCAGTTGGTACTTCGGCCAGGGAGCCAATGAGCAGTTCTTC
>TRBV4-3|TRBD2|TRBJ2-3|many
CASSQDVPTSGGHTQYF
TGCGCCAGCAGCCAAGATGTCCCCACTAGCGGGGGTCATACGCAGTATTTT
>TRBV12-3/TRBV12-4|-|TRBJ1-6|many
CASRLIRQNDSPLHF
TGTGCCAGCAGGCTCATCCGACAGAATGATTCACCCCTCCACTTT
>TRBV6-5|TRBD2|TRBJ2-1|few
CATSGSPDNEQFF
TGTGCCACTAGCGGGAGTCCCGACAATGAGCAGTTCTTC
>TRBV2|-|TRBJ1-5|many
CASSGDSNQPQHF
TGTGCCAGCAGTGGGGACAGCAATCAGCCCCAGCATTTT
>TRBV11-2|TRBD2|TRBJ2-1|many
CASSLIFGGTYNEQFF
TGTGCCAGCAGCTTAATTTTCGGGGGGACTTACAATGAGCAGTTCTTC
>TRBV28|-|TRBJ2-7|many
CASSRTYEQYF
TGTGCCAGCAGCCGGACCTACGAGCAGTACTTC
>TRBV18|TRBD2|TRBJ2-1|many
CASSLRSGGVDEQFF
TGTGCCAGCTCGTTACGTAGCGGGGGGGTTGACGAGCAGTTCTTC
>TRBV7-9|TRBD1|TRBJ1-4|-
CASSPRGTGANEKLFF
TGTGCCAGCAGCCCGAGAGGGACAGGTGCTAATGAAAAACTGTTTTTT
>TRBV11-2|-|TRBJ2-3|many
CASSLQSWQTNTQYF
TGTGCCAGCAGCTTACAGAGCTGGCAGACTAATACGCAGTATTTT
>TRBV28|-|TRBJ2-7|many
CASTGKEEQYF
TGTGCCAGCACCGGAAAAGAGGAGCAGTACTTC